The clone carrying this TCR beta chain was seen only a few times. What it binds is not known. MiXCR, run by TCRdb on the 5' RACE reads, gives a single entry per CDR3 protein. The table lists 92,000 or so distinct CDR3 sequences, about 13% of them singletons, with about a quarter in the top ten. This entry comes from a study of T-cell memory formation after mild COVID-19. Study information: For the most part, TCR clusters were specific to one donor.

V lost 5 bases, J lost 4 bases, and 10 bases lay in between. The length of the CDR3 is 13 residues. Germline lookup yields CDR1 SGHTA and CDR2 FQGTGA. Findings and limits, study-wide: Cross-reactive memory seemingly joined, as some responding clones were found in pre-infection memory. Researchers report contracting CD4+ clones mostly in CM and EM, with CD8+ clones in EMRA.

V usage is TRBV7-3 and J usage is TRBJ2-3; TRBD1 might be the D (5 bases). The sequencing input was PBMCs or a T cell subset sorted from them (not recorded which). This receptor was obtained from an adult woman who had mild COVID-19 (a few samples of this study predate the infection). Cell type and time point are not known. CDR3 region: CASSAGSPDTQYF. The CDR3 DNA reads as TGTGCCAGCAGCGCAGGGTCCCCAGATACGCAGTATTTT.